A single sample gave rise to the 4 T cell receptor beta chains below, sequenced in a study of cytomegalovirus exposure and HLA in healthy donors. 60 Vbeta and 13 Jbeta primers were used in PCR. Only in-frame clones appear in the TCRdb table, and some are missing; sequencing was by immunoSEQ multiplex PCR. Here the sample spans roughly 200,000 clones, 70% to 80% being singletons. Sequencing input: PBMCs. The receptors stem from a man between 25 and 39 years old in good health and CMV-seronegative.

The chain uses TRBV2 and TRBJ2-1, with 9 bases aligning to TRBD1. CDR1 SNHLY and CDR2 FYNNEI come from the germline V gene. The CDR3 sequence is 12 residues long. Trimming cost V 4 bases and J 13 bases; bases outside gene matches: 5. This CDR3 is CASSVDRGGQFF. The CDR3, as DNA: TGTGCCAGCAGTGTGGACAGGGGTGGACAGTTCTTC.

The V call is TRBV7-6, the J call TRBJ2-7, with TRBD1 as a possible D gene (7 bases). The CDR3 has 14 amino acids. Germline V lookup: CDR1 SGHVS, CDR2 FNYEAQ. V lost 1 base and J 3 bases, leaving 10 bases between the germline ends. CDR3 bases: TGTGCCAGCAGCTTAGGACAGGGAGGCTACGAGCAGTACTTC. It translates to CASSLGQGGYEQYF.

For the CDR3, the DNA is TGTGCCAGCAGCAAACGGAGGGTAGCGGGAGGTGGTGAGCAGTACTTC. Translated: CASSKRRVAGGGEQYF. The chain is built from TRBV7-3 and TRBJ2-7; TRBD2 matches 10 bases. The CDR3 has 16 residues. Germline V gives CDR1 SGHTA, CDR2 FQGTGA. V gave up 5 bases and J gave up 7 bases; unmatched junction bases: 14.

V usage is TRBV19 and J usage is TRBJ1-1; D perhaps matches TRBD1 (5 bases). The CDR3 sequence is 13 residues long. V lost 6 bases, J lost 1 base, and 9 bases lay in between. Germline CDR1 reads LNHDA; CDR2 reads SQIVND (reference sequence). The CDR3 nucleotides read TGTGCCAGTAGAGAAGGACAGAACACTGAAGCTTTCTTT. Translating it yields CASREGQNTEAFF.